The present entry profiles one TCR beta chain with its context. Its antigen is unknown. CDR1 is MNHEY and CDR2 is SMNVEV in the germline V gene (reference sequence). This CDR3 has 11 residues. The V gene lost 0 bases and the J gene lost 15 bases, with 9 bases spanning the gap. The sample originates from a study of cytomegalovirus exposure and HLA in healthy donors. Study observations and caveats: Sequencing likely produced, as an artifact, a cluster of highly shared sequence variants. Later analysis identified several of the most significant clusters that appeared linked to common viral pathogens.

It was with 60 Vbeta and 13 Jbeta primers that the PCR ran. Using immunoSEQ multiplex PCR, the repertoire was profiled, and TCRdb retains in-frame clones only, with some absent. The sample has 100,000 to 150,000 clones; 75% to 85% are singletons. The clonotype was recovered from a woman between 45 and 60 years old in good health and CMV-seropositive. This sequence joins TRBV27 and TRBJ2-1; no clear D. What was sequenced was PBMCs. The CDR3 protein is CASSLSSFMFF. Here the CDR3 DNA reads TGTGCCAGCAGTTTATCTAGTTTCATGTTCTTC.